Below, 9 T cell receptor beta chains from the same sample are listed, as sequenced in a study of T cells after yellow fever vaccination. MiXCR, applied by TCRdb to the 5' RACE reads, yields one record per CDR3 protein. The sample has over a thousand distinct CDR3 sequences, around 61% seen once. The starting material was PBMCs, either bulk or a sorted T-cell subset (CD4+, CD8+, memory, or dextramer-sorted; not recorded which), obtained on the day of the yellow fever booster vaccination. The receptors were sampled from a man between 18 and 29 years old who received the YFV17D yellow fever vaccine.

The chain uses TRBV4-2 and TRBJ2-5, with D perhaps matching TRBD2 (6 bases). Germline-derived CDR1 and CDR2 are LGHNA and YNFKEQ. The CDR3 runs 17 residues. Trimming cost V 1 base and J 4 bases, with 19 bases left between them. CDR3 DNA sequence: TGTGCCAGCAGCCAAGGGGTGACGGGGGTCTTGACAGAGACCCAGTACTTC. Translating gives CASSQGVTGVLTETQYF.

This clonotype was seen repeatedly, ten times or more. The V call is TRBV5-5, the J call TRBJ2-1; tentatively, D is TRBD1 or TRBD2 (5 bases each). Looked up from germline, CDR1 is SGHKS and CDR2 is YYEKEE (reference sequence). The V gene lost 0 bases and the J gene lost 4 bases, with 14 bases spanning the gap. This CDR3 has 16 amino acids. CDR3 residues: CASSLALGTGYNEQFF. In DNA, the CDR3 is TGTGCCAGCAGCTTGGCCCTCGGGACGGGTTACAATGAGCAGTTCTTC.

This clonotype was seen at least ten times. The junction departs from the called germline gene at one end, perhaps through a read error. The chain combines TRBV5-4 with TRBJ2-1, with TRBD2 matching over 10 bases. Germline CDR1 reads SGHNT; CDR2 reads YYREEE (reference sequence). The CDR3 length is 14 residues. The CDR3 loop is CASSLGVASGGVVF. In nucleotides, the CDR3 is TGTGCCAGCAGCTTGGGGGTTGCGAGCGGGGGGGTGGTCTTC. Full variable domain (remainder filled in from reference TRBV5-4 and TRBJ2-1): ETGVTQSPTHLIKTRGQQVTLRCSSQSGHNTVSWYQQALGQGPQFIFQYYREEENGRGNFPPRFSGLQFPNYSSELNVNALELDDSALYLCASSLGVASGGVVFGPGTRLTVL.

In its sample, this clonotype is medium-sized. The V and J genes are TRBV5-1 and TRBJ1-1; 9 nucleotides match TRBD1. The CDR3 totals 12 residues. The V segment lost 4 bases and the J segment 7 bases; nucleotides outside the gene matches: 2. Germline V gene data show CDR1 as SGHRS and CDR2 as YFSETQ. CDR3 sequence: CASSRTGVEAFF. The CDR3 nucleotides are TGCGCCAGCAGCCGGACAGGGGTTGAAGCTTTCTTT.

This clonotype is deemed medium-sized (0.01 to 0.1%). This chain links TRBV7-2 with TRBJ1-2, with unresolved D. This CDR3 is built from 16 residues. CDR1 and CDR2 (germline): SGHTA, FQGNSA. The V end was cut by 8 bases, the J end by 5 bases, with 24 bases between. The CDR3 bases are TGTGCCAGCGCTCCTAGTTTTCGGGCGGCCGATTATGGCTACACCTTC. It encodes CASAPSFRAADYGYTF.

Relative to its sample, this clonotype is medium-sized. This rearrangement joins TRBV7-9 to TRBJ2-4; D ambiguous. The CDR3 has 16 amino acids. Trimming left V 7 bases short and J 0 bases short, with 16 bases between. The germline gives CDR1 SEHNR, CDR2 FQNEAQ (reference sequence). Here the CDR3 DNA reads TGTGCCAGCACCCCTCCAGAGGAACTAGCCAAAAACATTCAGTACTTC. Protein: CASTPPEELAKNIQYF. The variable domain in full, with the rest retrieved from reference TRBV7-9 and TRBJ2-4, is DTGVSQNPRHKITKRGQNVTFRCDPISEHNRLYWYRQTLGQGPEFLTYFQNEAQLEKSRLLSDRFSAERPKGSFSTLEIQRTEQGDSAMYLCASTPPEELAKNIQYFGAGTRLSVL.

This clonotype was detected once. J is TRBJ1-2 and V is TRBV6-6; 8 positions agree with TRBD1. The germline CDR1 and CDR2 sequences are MNHNY and SVGAGI (reference sequence). V was clipped by 10 bases and J by 3 bases; unmatched bases: 16. This CDR3 has 16 residues. For the CDR3, the DNA is TGTGCCACCCATCCCCGGGACAGGAACTTTGACTATGGCTACACCTTC. Translation gives CATHPRDRNFDYGYTF.

This chain uses TRBV11-2 with TRBJ1-1; 7 bases fit TRBD1. The CDR3 covers 17 residues. V was clipped by 4 bases and J by 1 base; unmatched bases: 12. CDR1 is SGHAT and CDR2 is FQNNGV in the germline V gene. CDR3 protein: CASSSPGGTARNTEAFF. CDR3 bases: TGTGCCAGCAGCTCCCCAGGGGGTACGGCAAGGAACACTGAAGCTTTCTTT. The full variable domain, rest sourced from reference TRBV11-2 and TRBJ1-1, is EAGVAQSPRYKIIEKRQSVAFWCNPISGHATLYWYQQILGQGPKLLIQFQNNGVVDDSQLPKDRFSAERLKGVDSTLKIQPAKLEDSAVYLCASSSPGGTARNTEAFFGQGTRLTVV.

By sample fraction, this clonotype is medium-sized. The CDR3 coding sequence is TGTGCTAGTGGTTTTTTCTTAGACAGGGGGCGCGAGGTCATGAACACTGAAGCTTTCTTT. Its translation: CASGFFLDRGREVMNTEAFF. The chain joins TRBV12-5 to TRBJ1-1; 10 bases are a match to TRBD1. This CDR3 is 20 amino acids long. Germline assignment: CDR1 LGHNT and CDR2 FRNRAP. The trim removed 3 bases at V and 0 bases at J, leaving 16 bases unmatched.